In terms of frequency, the clone carrying this T cell receptor (beta chain) is medium-sized. Multiplex touch-down PCR amplified TRB using TRB-A and TRB-B pools in one tube. TCRdb re-called the multiplex PCR reads and shows each CDR3 protein once, DNA omitted. This sample contains 6,900 or so distinct CDR3 sequences. This specimen belongs to a study of T cell clusters in autoimmune cytopenias. Each sample's input was 250 ng genomic DNA, 38,000 or so genome equivalents. CDR3 size: 16 residues. Looked up from germline, CDR1 is SQVTM and CDR2 is ANQGSEA. These same records also appear under a second study, on T cell repertoires in aging, cancer and after chemotherapy. Per that paper: Six age groups, ranging from 30 or younger to 70 or older, included the donors.

This chain links TRBV29-1 with TRBJ2-1; TCRdb's D call of TRBD1 is untestable without DNA. This sequence was found in a human donor in good health. The sample comprised peripheral blood. CDR3 in amino acids: CSVEDPQRGGYNEQFF.